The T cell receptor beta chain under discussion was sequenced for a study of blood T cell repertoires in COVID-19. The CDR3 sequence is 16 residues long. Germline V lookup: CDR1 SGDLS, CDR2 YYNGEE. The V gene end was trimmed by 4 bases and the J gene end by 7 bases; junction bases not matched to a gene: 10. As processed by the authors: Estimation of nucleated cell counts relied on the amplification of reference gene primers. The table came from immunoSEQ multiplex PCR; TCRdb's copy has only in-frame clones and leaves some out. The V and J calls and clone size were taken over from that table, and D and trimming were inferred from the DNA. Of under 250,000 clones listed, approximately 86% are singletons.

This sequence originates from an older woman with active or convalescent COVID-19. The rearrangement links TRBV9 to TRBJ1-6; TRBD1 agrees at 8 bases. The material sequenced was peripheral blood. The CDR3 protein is CASSITTGGQNSPLHF. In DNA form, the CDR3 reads TGTGCCAGCAGCATCACCACAGGGGGTCAAAATTCACCCCTCCACTTT.